This TCR beta chain was captured in a study of cytomegalovirus exposure and HLA in healthy donors (dated by TCRdb to 2017 to 2019). Background for the entire study: In an earlier analysis of several hundred of the donors, approximately 260 Gb of sequence data and 95 million to 130 million unique TCR beta sequences from some 170 million T cells were reported. An early release that covered some 630 HLA-typed donors contained 250 to 350 gigabases of sequencing data and some 87 million unique TCR sequences. Of the 300 to 500 genotyped donors, roughly 76% were placed in the genetic ancestry cluster associated with self-reported Caucasian donors. The study aimed to test whether cataloging public T cell receptors could reveal signatures of past pathogen exposure. Using immunosequencing, the study profiled T cell repertoires from 640 or so subjects and related those repertoires to cytomegalovirus serostatus. Besides the first cohort of 666 subjects, a separate validation cohort made up of roughly 120 different subjects was used. To predict cytomegalovirus infection status, the study combined high-throughput TCR immunosequencing, statistical association of individual TCRs with disease status, and machine learning. In a later analysis, previously published TCR beta repertoires from 666 donors were re-analyzed and high-resolution HLA genotyping was added so that TCR occurrence patterns could be studied. Rather than using new phenotypic data, the later analysis identified candidate immune exposures from TCR beta sequences and from how often those sequences occurred across donors. An earlier analysis of fewer than 700 of the donors applied high-throughput TCR beta sequencing to assess whether each TCR beta V gene segment acted as functional or pseudogenic. Donor age, sex, ethnicity and CMV serostatus were compiled alongside the repertoire data. A later genetic analysis took genome-wide SNP genotypes for about 65% of the 666 donors and used that subset as a discovery cohort. All discovery cohort repertoires had been generated on a single sequencing platform. Both class I and class II loci were covered by HLA typing, at four-digit resolution. The number of donors typed differed by locus, with 629-630 for A, B, C, DRB1 and DQB1, around 520 for DQA1, 606 for DPA1, and around 450 for DPB1. Because of strong linkage in the cohort, 4 to 6 DR-DQ haplotypes were treated as single units for association and clustering. On average, roughly 250,000 unique TCR beta nucleotide sequences were sequenced per donor among about 400 genotyped donors of the cohort, with roughly 18% of those sequences being non-productive.

For this clone: Its antigen specificity is not known. Per-base quality was not reported, and no clone a single base away is much larger than it.

In total, approximately 690 healthy bone marrow donors made up the cohort. All cohort members were sampled while nominally healthy, although unrecorded immune exposures were likely present. The donor tested CMV seropositive, placing the donor among the 289 seropositive members of the cohort. Every donor gave a peripheral blood sample, and the peripheral blood mononuclear cells from that sample were used for TCR beta sequencing. The Qiagen DNeasy Blood Extraction Kit was used to extract genomic DNA from the blood cell samples. From its cysteine to its phenylalanine, the CDR3 spans 14 amino acids. Only the CDR3 part of the read is kept: 42 bases, read in frame from the first base. Per the germline V gene, SNHLY is the CDR1 and FYNNEI is the CDR2. Clipping removes 7 bases from V and 7 bases from J, with 6 as the unmatched junction base count. Overall results and qualifications from the work: Because the 87-base-pair reads could not distinguish some IMGT-functional V segments, including TRBV6-2 and TRBV6-3, those segments were excluded. In a later analysis, HLA-associated TCR beta chains showed more clonal expansion and lower generation probabilities than non-associated chains that were equally common. A total of 150 or so TCR beta chains were listed by the study as associated with cytomegalovirus. According to a later analysis, TCR association rates differed among HLA loci, with DRB1 alleles showing the most associated TCRs and HLA-C alleles showing the fewest. An association between a missense DCLRE1C variant and V-gene and J-gene trimming of TCR beta chains was found in a later genetic analysis and replicated in an independent cohort. Correlated functional status among segregating V segments might be attributable to linkage disequilibrium, but an unknown experimental factor could not be ruled out. A further reported finding was that TCR beta sequences accurately predicted the HLA-A and HLA-B alleles for most subjects in the first cohort. The cohort was sequenced for TCR beta chains only, and without alpha or paired-chain data the features that could be detected were limited. In a later analysis, several top co-occurrence clusters were reported to appear linked to parvovirus B19, influenza, CMV and Epstein-Barr virus. A cluster of highly shared sequence variants was judged likely to represent a technical artifact of the sequencing pipeline. Because some donors lacked HLA typing at each locus, the association tests relied only on the typed subset. The earlier analysis of approximately 560 of the donors excluded approximately 17 rarely observed V segments, including chromosome 9 orphons, because counts were too low. In a later analysis, most CMV-associated TCR beta chains were found to appear HLA-restricted, with HLA associations seemingly driven largely by CMV exposure. In an earlier analysis of approximately 590 of the donors, most TCR beta V segments were observed in productive rearrangements about 90% or about 30% of the time, broadly matching IMGT annotations. When HLA alleles, especially DR and DQ, strongly co-occurred, attributing TCR associations to individual alleles was difficult. Three of the identified cytomegalovirus-associated TCR beta chains were confirmed in vitro to be specific for cytomegalovirus antigens. At a false discovery rate of 0.05, a later analysis linked fewer than 20,000 TCR beta sequences to specific HLA alleles. While some public TCRs were present in many individuals, most TCR sequences turned up only very rarely across donors. Roughly uniform sequencing depth across donors was assumed in presence/absence analyses, although this assumption may not hold. According to a later genetic analysis, donors in an Asian-associated ancestry cluster had fewer N-insertions in productive TCRs than the roughly 700-donor mean. The only immune exposure information available for the cohort was CMV serostatus. According to the authors, the approach could potentially be generalized to other disease states and immunological phenotypes. The classifier was reported to diagnose cytomegalovirus status with high specificity and sensitivity in both the original and validation cohorts.

Libraries were constructed by the immunoSEQ multiplex PCR assay. For the multiplex PCR, a mixture combining 60 forward primers for TCR Vbeta segments and 13 reverse primers for TCR Jbeta segments was used. A multiplex PCR assay on genomic DNA amplified the CDR3 region of rearranged TCR beta genes. The amplified TCR beta libraries were sequenced on the Illumina HiSeq System as 87-base-pair reads. The authors' pipeline ran thus. A later analysis tallied roughly 78 million unique TCR beta chains across the 660 or so repertoires, and some 12 million of those chains were shared by two or more donors. A nearest-neighbor algorithm error-corrected the raw reads and collapsed the reads into unique sequences, merging closely related sequences to remove PCR and sequencing errors. V, D and J gene segments were assigned by aligning CDR3 sequences to IMGT reference sequences. For a sequence to be retained, at least a six-nucleotide match to both a V gene segment and a J gene segment was required. Rearrangements were classified as productive when the CDR3 lacked stop codons and remained in frame with V and J, and all other rearrangements were classified as non-productive. CDR3 was defined according to IMGT convention as the region running from the second conserved V-encoded cysteine to the conserved J-encoded phenylalanine. In an earlier analysis of roughly 580 of the donors, sequences lacking an unambiguous match to a single V gene segment were excluded. In an earlier analysis of a few hundred of the donors, V segments were called functional above 56.7% productive rearrangements and were called segregating when the between-donor standard deviation exceeded 5%. To diagnose cytomegalovirus status from the catalog of TCR beta chain sequences, a statistical classification framework was built. A later analysis assigned V and J genes by comparing TCR nucleotide sequences with IMGT/GENE-DB human TR gene sequences. The TCRdist pipeline was used in a later analysis to assign CDR3 sequences and most-parsimonious VDJ recombination scenarios. In a later analysis, every TCR beta chain was defined by the combination of its CDR3 amino acid sequence and its V-gene family, and reads without a unique V-gene family were dropped. As a way to deal with suspected cross-contamination and a sequencing artifact, a later analysis dropped over 550 nucleotide sequences that were highly shared and had low generation probability. For each public chain, a later analysis derived a clonal expansion index from normalized ranks of inferred template counts within each repertoire. In a later analysis, generation probabilities were computed using a VDJ recombination model fitted to out-of-frame rearrangements, and the results were checked against IGoR. Hypergeometric tests were used in a later analysis to score TCR-TCR, TCR-HLA and TCR-CMV co-occurrence, with a repertoire-size bias correction applied to the TCR pairs. In a later analysis, false discovery rates were estimated by permuting HLA or CMV assignments 20 times. In a later analysis, co-occurring TCRs were grouped using DBSCAN, and TCRdist sequence similarity was added for clustering within HLA-allele-positive subsets. Repertoires with fewer than 30,000 or more than 120,000 public chains, plus five repertoires with anomalous nucleotide sharing, were excluded from co-occurrence clustering. Not all clones reach the TCRdb copy of this immuneACCESS table, which keeps in-frame sequences only. Checked studies attribute under half of the gap to unresolved V genes and leave the rest unexplained. The V and J calls and clone size come from that table; D and trimming were worked out from the DNA. Within this sample are under 150,000 clones, with over 70% of them counted one time only. The biggest ten clones account for more than 3.5% of the sample.

Recombination joined TRBV2 with TRBJ2-4, and TRBD2 matches 11 of the central bases. The sample was PBMCs. This TCR came from a woman in her 40s in good health and CMV-seropositive. This receptor has the CDR3 CASIPGLAVNIQYF. The nucleotide sequence is TGTGCCAGCATCCCGGGACTAGCGGTTAACATTCAGTACTTC. The CDR3 plus the reference TRBV2 and TRBJ2-4 genes for the other parts give the full variable domain: EPEVTQTPSHQVTQMGQEVILRCVPISNHLYFYWYRQILGQKVEFLVSFYNNEISEKSEIFDDQFSVERPDGSNFTLKIRSTKLEDSAMYFCASIPGLAVNIQYFGAGTRLSVL.